The sequence of this T cell receptor beta chain was determined in a study of spatial heterogeneity in lung cancer (dated by TCRdb to the late 2010s). Study-wide context: More beta-chain than alpha-chain transcripts were consistently detected, likely reflecting higher beta-chain transcript abundance. In the raw uncorrected reads, each unique combination of TCR and UMI appeared more than ten times on average. The study quantitatively compared TCR alpha and beta repertoires across multiple tumor regions, matched nontumor lung and blood in non-small cell lung cancer. Nonsynonymous mutation counts, determined by whole-exome sequencing of tumor tissue, were related to features of the TCR repertoire. Both alpha and beta chains were TCR-sequenced in hundreds of tumor regions, some 64 matched nontumor lung samples and over 55 PBMC samples obtained at surgery.

Libraries were constructed by 5' RACE. Sequencing took place on a NextSeq 500. In the TCR library protocol, a unique molecular identifier was attached to each TCR cDNA molecule so that PCR and sequencing errors could be corrected. Per the authors' processing: Decombinator tools were used for TCR identification, UMI-based error correction and CDR3 extraction. Expanded TCRs were defined as those above a frequency of 2 per 1,000, corresponding to the top 1% of the tumor frequency distribution. Renyi diversity was calculated using the R vegan package after each repertoire was subsampled 100 times to 5,000 TCRs. To build CDR3 similarity networks, amino acid triplet string-kernel similarity was used, and CDR3s were connected when their pairwise similarity was above 0.82. TCRdb trimmed public reads at Q25 via fastp, called clones via MiXCR and kept in-frame beta chains. Rows with a matching CDR3 protein are joined into one entry that keeps the most common DNA and genes. It is TCRdb's table, rather than the study itself, that gives the V and J calls and clone size. The sample contains about 45,000 distinct CDR3 sequences, roughly 15% of them found a single time. The ten largest account for 55% to 70% of the sample.

What the work shows at the level of the full study, not this receptor alone: Ubiquitous expanded tumor TCRs showed up in blood more often at tumor resection than at routine follow-up. Confirming at a functional level the hypothesis that regional TCRs recognize regional mutations was considered to require additional single-cell paired TCR alpha and beta sequencing.

The sample's time point label, in plain terms: sample taken at primary tumor resection. For TCR sequencing, whole RNA was extracted from tumor and nontumor lung tissue, or from cryopreserved PBMC samples, and no cell sorting was done. Donors were some 67 patients with early-stage, untreated non-small cell lung cancer from the lung TRACERx cohort. A patient was chosen for TCR sequencing only when enough RNA was available from at least two tumor regions. The germline V gene supplies CDR1 SGHTA and CDR2 FQGTGA. Including cysteine and phenylalanine, the CDR3 has 13 amino acids. The sequence is cut down to CDR3 DNA, 39 bases in frame from base 1. Relative to germline, V is 4 bases shorter and J is 1 base shorter, with 7 bases between their ends. The sample holds many counts of this clonotype. The specificity of this receptor is unknown. No clone much larger than this one lies a single base away; base qualities are absent.

The sample consisted of PBMCs, taken at surgery. The clonotype originates from a male donor with early-stage non-small cell lung cancer. Rearrangement joined TRBV7-3 to TRBJ1-1; matching of 6 bases hints at TRBD1 as the D gene. CDR3 region: CASSWGQNTEAFF. The DNA reads TGTGCCAGCAGCTGGGGACAGAACACTGAAGCTTTCTTT. Reference TRBV7-3 and TRBJ1-1 genes cover what lies past the CDR3, so the full variable domain is GAGVSQTPSNKVTEKGKYVELRCDPISGHTALYWYRQSLGQGPEFLIYFQGTGAADDSGLPNDRFFAVRPEGSVSTLKIQRTERGDSAVYLCASSWGQNTEAFFGQGTRLTVV.